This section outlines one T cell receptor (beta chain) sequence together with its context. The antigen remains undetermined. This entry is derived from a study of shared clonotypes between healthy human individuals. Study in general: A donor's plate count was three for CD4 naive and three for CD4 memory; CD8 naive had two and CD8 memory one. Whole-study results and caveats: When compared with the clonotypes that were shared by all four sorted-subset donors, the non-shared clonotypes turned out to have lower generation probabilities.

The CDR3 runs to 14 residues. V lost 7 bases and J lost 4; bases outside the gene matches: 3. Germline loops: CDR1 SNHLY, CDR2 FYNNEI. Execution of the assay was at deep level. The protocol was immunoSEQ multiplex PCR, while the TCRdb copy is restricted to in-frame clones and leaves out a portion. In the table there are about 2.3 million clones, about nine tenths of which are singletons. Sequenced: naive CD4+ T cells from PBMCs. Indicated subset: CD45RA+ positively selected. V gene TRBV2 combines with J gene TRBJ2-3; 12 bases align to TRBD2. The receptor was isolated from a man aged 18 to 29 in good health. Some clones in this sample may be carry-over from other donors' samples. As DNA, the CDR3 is TGTGCCAGCAAGACTAGCGGGAGCGCAGATACGCAGTATTTT. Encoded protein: CASKTSGSADTQYF.